This TCR beta chain stems from a study of control samples from healthy donors and cancer patients. This table comes from immunoSEQ multiplex PCR, and its TCRdb copy is limited to in-frame clones, with some not included. Here the sample spans just over 150,000 clones, around 90% being singletons. Germline CDR1 reads MNHEY; CDR2 reads SVGAGI. The CDR3 runs 13 residues. The V end lost 6 bases, the J end lost 4 bases, and 10 bases lay between the germline ends. The receptor's source is a man under 40 in good health. Specimen: blood. The J gene is TRBJ1-5, the V gene TRBV6-5; D gene ambiguous. CDR3 sequence (DNA): TGTGCCAGCAGAGAGGCCCAGAATCAGCCCCAGCATTTT. This sequence encodes CASREAQNQPQHF.